Listed below are T cell receptor beta chains from one sample, sequenced in a study of blood T cell repertoires in COVID-19. Clones were sequenced by immunoSEQ multiplex PCR, and TCRdb holds only the in-frame ones, with some missing. This table has roughly 330,000 clones, 88% appearing once. The sequenced sample was PBMCs or T cells enriched from blood (not recorded which). Receptors originate from a man aged 25-45 years who had recovered from COVID-19. Each CDR3 is given with its conserved first and last residue. The D gene is left open where the match is weak. Expanded clones get a size class; other rows say once, few or many, or leave the size out.

j_call	clone_size	d_call	cdr3_length	v_call	cdr3_nt	cdr3_aa
TRBJ2-1	NA	TRBD1	14	TRBV7-8	TGTGCCAGCAGCTTTTTCAGGGGGTACAATGAGCAGTTCTTC	CASSFFRGYNEQFF
TRBJ1-2	NA	TRBD1	16	TRBV5-6	TGTGCCAGCAGCCGCGGGACAGGGGGGTTTGACTATGGCTACACCTTC	CASSRGTGGFDYGYTF
TRBJ1-3	few	NA	14	TRBV19	TGTGCCAGTGGATATCAGGGGACTGGAAACACCATATATTTT	CASGYQGTGNTIYF
TRBJ2-5	NA	NA	13	TRBV7-9	TGTGCCAGCAGCTTCACCGGGACTGAGACCCAGTACTTC	CASSFTGTETQYF
TRBJ1-2	NA	NA	12	TRBV30	TGTGCCTGGAGGGACAGCTACTATGGCTACACCTTC	CAWRDSYYGYTF
TRBJ2-7	NA	TRBD1	15	TRBV9	TGTGCCAGCAGCGCCGCCGGGACAGGGATCGACGAGCAGTACTTC	CASSAAGTGIDEQYF
TRBJ1-5	NA	TRBD1	14	TRBV6-5	TGTGCCAGCTCACCGGGACAGGCTCCACAGCCCCAGCATTTT	CASSPGQAPQPQHF
TRBJ2-5	NA	TRBD2	15	TRBV19	TGTGCCAGTAGCCGGAGCGGGGGGGCCGGAGAGACCCAGTACTTC	CASSRSGGAGETQYF
TRBJ2-1	NA	TRBD1	13	TRBV25-1	TGTGCCAGCAGTGTAGCAGGGGGCAATGAGCAGTTCTTC	CASSVAGGNEQFF
TRBJ2-5	NA	TRBD1	15	TRBV19	TGTGCCAGTAGCCATTCACAGGGGAAGGAGGAGACCCAGTACTTC	CASSHSQGKEETQYF
TRBJ2-5	NA	NA	12	TRBV12-3/TRBV12-4	TGTGCCAGCAGTTTTAATCGAGAGACCCAGTACTTC	CASSFNRETQYF
TRBJ1-3	NA	TRBD1	13	TRBV5-1	TGCGCCAGCCAGGGGGTTTCTGGAAACACCATATATTTT	CASQGVSGNTIYF
TRBJ1-2	NA	TRBD1	13	TRBV24-1	TGTGCCACCGCGCCAGGGGGCAACTATGGCTACACCTTC	CATAPGGNYGYTF
TRBJ2-7	NA	NA	13	TRBV27	TGTGCCAGCAGAAAGGACACCACCTACGAGCAGTACTTC	CASRKDTTYEQYF
TRBJ2-3	NA	TRBD2	15	TRBV7-3	TGTGCCAGCAGCTTAACGGGAGGGACCACAGATACGCAGTATTTT	CASSLTGGTTDTQYF
TRBJ1-6	few	NA	17	TRBV28	TGTGCCAGCAGTTTAGAGGCAGGGGATTCCTATAATTCACCCCTCCACTTT	CASSLEAGDSYNSPLHF
TRBJ1-3	few	NA	14	TRBV19	TGTGCCAGTACGGGTAGCCTCGCTGGAAACACCATATATTTT	CASTGSLAGNTIYF
TRBJ2-7	NA	NA	14	TRBV5-1	TGCGCCAGCAGCTTAGGGGCAAATTCCTACGAGCAGTACTTC	CASSLGANSYEQYF
TRBJ1-5	NA	TRBD1	16	TRBV5-4	TGTGCCAGCAGCTCCCACCCGGGACAGAGCAATCAGCCCCAGCATTTT	CASSSHPGQSNQPQHF
TRBJ1-3	NA	TRBD1	19	TRBV24-1	TGTGCCACCAGTGATCCGGACAGGGGAAACTTTTGGACTGGAAACACCATATATTTT	CATSDPDRGNFWTGNTIYF
TRBJ1-4	NA	TRBD1	16	TRBV5-1	TGCGCCAGCAGCTTGGCCGGACAGGGGGTTAATGAAAAACTGTTTTTT	CASSLAGQGVNEKLFF
TRBJ1-3	NA	TRBD1	15	TRBV10-3	TGTGCCATCAGTAGACAGGGTGACTCTGGAAACACCATATATTTT	CAISRQGDSGNTIYF
TRBJ1-6	once	NA	15	TRBV7-8	TGTGCCAGCAGCATACAGAGCTCCTATAATTCACCCCTCCACTTT	CASSIQSSYNSPLHF
TRBJ1-2	once	NA	14	TRBV2	TGTGCCAGCAGTGGTCCGGGAGGGAAGACCGGCTACACCTTC	CASSGPGGKTGYTF
TRBJ1-1	NA	TRBD1	15	TRBV5-4	TGTGCCAGCAGCAAAGGGACAGGGGGTTCCACTGAAGCTTTCTTT	CASSKGTGGSTEAFF
TRBJ2-7	NA	TRBD1	13	TRBV18	TGTGCCAGCTCACCAAGGGACAGCTACGAGCAGTACTTC	CASSPRDSYEQYF
TRBJ2-3	NA	NA	14	TRBV5-1	TGCGCCAGCAGCCCCGGTCAGGTGGGAGATACGCAGTATTTT	CASSPGQVGDTQYF
TRBJ1-2	NA	TRBD1	12	TRBV30	TGTGCCTGGAGTGTAGACAGGGACGGCTACACCTTC	CAWSVDRDGYTF
TRBJ1-6	NA	TRBD1	14	TRBV2	TGTGCCAGCAGTGGACAGGGCATTAATTCACCCCTCCACTTT	CASSGQGINSPLHF
TRBJ2-2	NA	NA	12	TRBV29-1	TGCAGCGTTGCCCGGGAGACCGGGGAGCTGTTTTTT	CSVARETGELFF
TRBJ2-7	NA	NA	14	TRBV18	TGTGCCAGCTCACCAACTTCTACAGGGTACGAGCAGTACTTC	CASSPTSTGYEQYF
TRBJ1-6	NA	NA	13	TRBV6-5	TGTGCCAGCAGTTTCTCCGGAAGCGCACCCCTCCACTTT	CASSFSGSAPLHF
TRBJ2-1	few	TRBD1	14	TRBV5-6	TGTGCCAGCGGATCCGGGACAGGGTACCATGAGCAGTTCTTC	CASGSGTGYHEQFF
TRBJ1-5	NA	NA	14	TRBV2	TGTGCCAGCATGGGGGGGATGGGCAATCAGCCCCAGCATTTT	CASMGGMGNQPQHF
TRBJ1-3	NA	TRBD1	15	TRBV11-2	TGTGCCAGCAGCTTTCGAGGGGGCGCTGGAAACACCATATATTTT	CASSFRGGAGNTIYF
TRBJ2-6	NA	TRBD1	18	TRBV10-3	TGTGCCATCAGTTCTAAGACAGGGTCCCAGTCTGGGGCCAACGTCCTGACTTTC	CAISSKTGSQSGANVLTF
TRBJ1-1	NA	NA	14	TRBV11-3	TGTGCCAGCAGCTTAGATGGGCGTAACACTGAAGCTTTCTTT	CASSLDGRNTEAFF